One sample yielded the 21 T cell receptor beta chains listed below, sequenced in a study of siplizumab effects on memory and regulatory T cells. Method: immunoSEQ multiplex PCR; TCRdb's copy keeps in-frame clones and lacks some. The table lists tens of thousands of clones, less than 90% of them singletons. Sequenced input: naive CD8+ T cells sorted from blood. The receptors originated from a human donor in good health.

CDR3 sequence (DNA): TGTGCCATCAGTGATAGGGAAAACTATACCACAGATACGCAGTATTTT. It specifies CAISDRENYTTDTQYF. This chain connects TRBV10-3 to TRBJ2-3; no definite D call. The CDR3 totals 16 residues. CDR1 ENHRY and CDR2 SYGVKD come from the germline V gene. The V end lost 3 bases, the J end lost 2 bases, and 15 bases lay between the germline ends.

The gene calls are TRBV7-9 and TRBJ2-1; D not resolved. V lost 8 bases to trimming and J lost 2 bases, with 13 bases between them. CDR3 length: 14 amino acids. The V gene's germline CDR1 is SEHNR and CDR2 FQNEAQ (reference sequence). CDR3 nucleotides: TGTGCCAGCGTGGGCAGCCGCACCTACAATGAGCAGTTCTTC. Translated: CASVGSRTYNEQFF.

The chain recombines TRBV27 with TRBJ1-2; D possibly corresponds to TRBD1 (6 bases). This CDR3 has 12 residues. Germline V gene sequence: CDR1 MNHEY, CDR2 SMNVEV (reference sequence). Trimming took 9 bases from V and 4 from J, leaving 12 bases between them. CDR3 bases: TGTGCCAGTAAACAGGGTATCTATGGCTACACCTTC. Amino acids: CASKQGIYGYTF.

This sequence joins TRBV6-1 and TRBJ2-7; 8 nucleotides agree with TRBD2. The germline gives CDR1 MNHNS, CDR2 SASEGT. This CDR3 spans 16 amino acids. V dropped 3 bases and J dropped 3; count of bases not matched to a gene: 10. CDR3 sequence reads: CASSEFSSGRSYEQYF. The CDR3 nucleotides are TGTGCCAGCAGTGAGTTCTCTAGCGGGCGAAGCTACGAGCAGTACTTC.

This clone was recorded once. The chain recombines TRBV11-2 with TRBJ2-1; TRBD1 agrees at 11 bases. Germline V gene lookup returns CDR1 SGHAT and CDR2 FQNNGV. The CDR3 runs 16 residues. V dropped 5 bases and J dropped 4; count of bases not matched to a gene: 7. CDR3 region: CASSPVRDRGYNEQFF. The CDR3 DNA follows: TGTGCCAGCAGCCCGGTACGGGACAGGGGGTACAATGAGCAGTTCTTC.

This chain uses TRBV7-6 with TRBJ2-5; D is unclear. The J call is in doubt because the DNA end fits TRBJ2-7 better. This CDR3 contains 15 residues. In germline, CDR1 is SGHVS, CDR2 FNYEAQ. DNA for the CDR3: TGTGCCAGCAGCTCAAGTGGCGGAATGTCCTACGAGCAGTACTTC. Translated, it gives CASSSSGGMSYEQYF.

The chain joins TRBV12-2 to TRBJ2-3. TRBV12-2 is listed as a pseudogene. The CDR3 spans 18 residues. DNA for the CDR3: TGTGCAAGTCGCTTACATAATCCGGGACGGCGGGTTCCAGATACGCAGTATTTT. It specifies CASRLHNPGRRVPDTQYF.

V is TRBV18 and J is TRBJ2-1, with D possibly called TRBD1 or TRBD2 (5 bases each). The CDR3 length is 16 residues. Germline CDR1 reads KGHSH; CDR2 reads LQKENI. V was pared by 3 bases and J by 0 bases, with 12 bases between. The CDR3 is CASSPSGTPSYNEQFF. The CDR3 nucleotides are TGTGCCAGCTCACCCTCCGGGACGCCCTCCTACAATGAGCAGTTCTTC.

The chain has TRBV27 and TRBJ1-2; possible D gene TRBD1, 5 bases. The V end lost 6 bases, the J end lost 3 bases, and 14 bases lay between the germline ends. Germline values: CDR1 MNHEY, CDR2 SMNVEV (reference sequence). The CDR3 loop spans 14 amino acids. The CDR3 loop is CASSPGTPDYGYTF. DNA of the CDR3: TGTGCCAGCAGCCCCGGGACCCCTGACTATGGCTACACCTTC.

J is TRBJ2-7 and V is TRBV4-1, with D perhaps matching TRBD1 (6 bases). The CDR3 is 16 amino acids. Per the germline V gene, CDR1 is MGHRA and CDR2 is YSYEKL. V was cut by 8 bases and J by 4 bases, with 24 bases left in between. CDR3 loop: CASQALPGRGPYEQYF. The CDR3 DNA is TGCGCCAGCCAAGCGCTGCCGGGCAGGGGCCCATACGAGCAGTACTTC.

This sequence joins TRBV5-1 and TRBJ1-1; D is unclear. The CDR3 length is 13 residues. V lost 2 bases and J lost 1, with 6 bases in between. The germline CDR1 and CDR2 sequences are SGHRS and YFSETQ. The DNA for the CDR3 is TGCGCCAGCAGCTTTGGACCGAACACTGAAGCTTTCTTT. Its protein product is CASSFGPNTEAFF.

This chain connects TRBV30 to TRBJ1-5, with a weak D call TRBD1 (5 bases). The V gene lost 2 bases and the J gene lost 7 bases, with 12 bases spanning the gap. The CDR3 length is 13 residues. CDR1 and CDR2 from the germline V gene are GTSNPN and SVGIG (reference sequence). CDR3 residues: CAWSSSGDQPQHF. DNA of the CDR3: TGTGCCTGGAGTAGCTCGGGGGACCAGCCCCAGCATTTT.

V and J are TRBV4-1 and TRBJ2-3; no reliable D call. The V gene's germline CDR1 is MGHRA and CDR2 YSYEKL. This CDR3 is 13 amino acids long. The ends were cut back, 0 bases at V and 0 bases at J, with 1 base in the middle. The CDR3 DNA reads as TGCGCCAGCAGCCAAGAAAGCACAGATACGCAGTATTTT. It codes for CASSQESTDTQYF.

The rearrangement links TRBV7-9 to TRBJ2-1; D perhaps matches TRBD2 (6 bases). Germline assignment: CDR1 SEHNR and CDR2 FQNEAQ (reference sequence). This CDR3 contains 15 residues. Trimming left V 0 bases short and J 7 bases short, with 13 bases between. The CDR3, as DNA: TGTGCCAGCAGCTTAGCGCCTAGCGAGAGGAATGAGCAGTTCTTC. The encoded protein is CASSLAPSERNEQFF.

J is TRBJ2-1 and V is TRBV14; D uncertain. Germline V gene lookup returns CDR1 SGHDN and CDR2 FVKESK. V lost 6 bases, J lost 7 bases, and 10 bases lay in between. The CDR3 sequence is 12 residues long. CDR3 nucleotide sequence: TGTGCCAGCAGAGGCATTAGTAATGAGCAGTTCTTC. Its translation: CASRGISNEQFF.

CDR3 loop: CASSYMASGYTEAFF. CDR3 sequence (DNA): TGTGCCAGCAGTTACATGGCGTCAGGGTACACTGAAGCTTTCTTT. V is TRBV6-5 and J is TRBJ1-1, with D possibly matching TRBD1 (5 bases). The CDR3 runs to 15 residues. Germline V gene sequence: CDR1 MNHEY, CDR2 SVGAGI. Trimming removed 2 bases from V and 3 bases from J, with 13 bases in between.

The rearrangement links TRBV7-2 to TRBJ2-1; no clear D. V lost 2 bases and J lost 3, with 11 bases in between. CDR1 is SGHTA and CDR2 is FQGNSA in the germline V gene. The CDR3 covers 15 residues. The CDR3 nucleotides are TGTGCCAGCAGCTTATATCAGTACAACTACAATGAGCAGTTCTTC. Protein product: CASSLYQYNYNEQFF.

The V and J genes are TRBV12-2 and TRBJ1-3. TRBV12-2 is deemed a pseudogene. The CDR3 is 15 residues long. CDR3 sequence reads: CASRLFGCSGNTIYF. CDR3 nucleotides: TGTGCAAGTCGCTTATTCGGGTGCTCTGGAAACACCATATATTTT.

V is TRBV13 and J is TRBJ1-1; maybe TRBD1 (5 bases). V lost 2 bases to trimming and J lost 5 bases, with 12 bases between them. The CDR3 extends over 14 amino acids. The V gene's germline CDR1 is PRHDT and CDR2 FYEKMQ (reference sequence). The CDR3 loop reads CASSLTIEGTEAFF. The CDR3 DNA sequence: TGTGCCAGCAGCTTAACCATCGAGGGGACTGAAGCTTTCTTT.

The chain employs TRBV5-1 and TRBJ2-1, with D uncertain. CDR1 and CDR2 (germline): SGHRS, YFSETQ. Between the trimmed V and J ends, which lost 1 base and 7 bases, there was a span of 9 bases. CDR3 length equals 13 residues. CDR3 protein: CASSLLGINEQFF. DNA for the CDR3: TGCGCCAGCAGCTTGCTGGGAATAAATGAGCAGTTCTTC.

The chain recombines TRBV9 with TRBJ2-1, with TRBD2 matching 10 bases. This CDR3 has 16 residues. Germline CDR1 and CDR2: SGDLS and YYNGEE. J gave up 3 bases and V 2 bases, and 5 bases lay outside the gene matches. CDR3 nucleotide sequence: TGTGCCAGCAGCGTCCCTAGCGGGGGCCTCTACAATGAGCAGTTCTTC. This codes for CASSVPSGGLYNEQFF.